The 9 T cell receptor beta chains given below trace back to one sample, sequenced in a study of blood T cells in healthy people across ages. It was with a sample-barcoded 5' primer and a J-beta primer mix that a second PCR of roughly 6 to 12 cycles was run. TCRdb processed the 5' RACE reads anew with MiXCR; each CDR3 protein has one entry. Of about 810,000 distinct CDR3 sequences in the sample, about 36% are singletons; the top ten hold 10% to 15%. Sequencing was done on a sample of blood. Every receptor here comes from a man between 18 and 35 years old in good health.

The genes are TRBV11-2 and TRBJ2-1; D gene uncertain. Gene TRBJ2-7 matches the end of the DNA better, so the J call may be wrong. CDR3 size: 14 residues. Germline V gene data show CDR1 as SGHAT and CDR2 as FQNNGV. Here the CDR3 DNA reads TGTGCCAGCAGCTTTACATCCGCCTACAATGAGCAGTACTTC. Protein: CASSFTSAYNEQYF.

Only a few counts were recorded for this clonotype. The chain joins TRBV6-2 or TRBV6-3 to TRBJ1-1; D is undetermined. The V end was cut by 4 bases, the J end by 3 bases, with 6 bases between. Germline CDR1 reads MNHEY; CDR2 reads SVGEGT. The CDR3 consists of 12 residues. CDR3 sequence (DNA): TGTGCCAGCAGTTTTCGGGACACTGAAGCTTTCTTT. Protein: CASSFRDTEAFF.

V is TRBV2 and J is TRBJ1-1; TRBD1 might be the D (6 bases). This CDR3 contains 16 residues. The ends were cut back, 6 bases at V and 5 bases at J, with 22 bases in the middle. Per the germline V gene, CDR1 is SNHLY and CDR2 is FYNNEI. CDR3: CASSGEEGTNGTEAFF. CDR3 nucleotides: TGTGCCAGCAGCGGTGAGGAAGGGACAAATGGAACTGAAGCTTTCTTT.

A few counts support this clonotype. The CDR3 protein is CASSLTAVRELSEKLFF. The CDR3 DNA reads as TGTGCCAGCAGTTTAACGGCGGTTAGGGAACTAAGTGAAAAACTGTTTTTT. J is TRBJ1-4 and V is TRBV27; D is uncertain. Germline CDR1 reads MNHEY; CDR2 reads SMNVEV (reference sequence). V dropped 2 bases and J dropped 7 bases, with 20 bases sitting between them. This CDR3 has 17 residues.

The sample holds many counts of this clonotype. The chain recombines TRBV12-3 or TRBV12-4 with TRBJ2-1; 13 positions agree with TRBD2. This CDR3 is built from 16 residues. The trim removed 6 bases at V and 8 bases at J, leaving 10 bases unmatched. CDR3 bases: TGTGCCAGCAGCCACGGACTAGCGGGGGCCAGGGATGAGCAGTTCTTC. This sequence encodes CASSHGLAGARDEQFF.

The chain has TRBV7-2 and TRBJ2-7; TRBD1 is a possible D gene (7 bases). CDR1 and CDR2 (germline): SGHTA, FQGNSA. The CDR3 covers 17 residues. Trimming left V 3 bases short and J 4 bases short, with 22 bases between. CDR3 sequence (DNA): TGTGCCAGCAGCTTTAGAGGACAGGCGGGGAAAGATTACGAGCAGTACTTC. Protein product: CASSFRGQAGKDYEQYF.

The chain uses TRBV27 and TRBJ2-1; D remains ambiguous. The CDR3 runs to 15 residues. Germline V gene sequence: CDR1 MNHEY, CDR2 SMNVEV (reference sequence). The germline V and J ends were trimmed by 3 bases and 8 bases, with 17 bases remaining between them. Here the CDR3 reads CASSFGSVGFDEQFF. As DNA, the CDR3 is TGTGCCAGCAGTTTCGGCAGTGTTGGTTTTGATGAGCAGTTCTTC.

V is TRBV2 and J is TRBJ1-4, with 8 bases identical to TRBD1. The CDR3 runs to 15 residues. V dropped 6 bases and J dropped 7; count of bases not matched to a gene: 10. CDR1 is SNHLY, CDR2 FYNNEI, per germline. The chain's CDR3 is CASRGRGLGLEKLFF. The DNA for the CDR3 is TGTGCCAGCAGGGGCAGGGGGCTTGGGCTTGAAAAACTGTTTTTT.

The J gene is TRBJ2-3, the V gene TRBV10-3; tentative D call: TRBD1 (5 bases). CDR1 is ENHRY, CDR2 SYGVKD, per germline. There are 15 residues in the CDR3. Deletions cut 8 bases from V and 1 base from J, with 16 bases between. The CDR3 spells CAIASVGVGTDTQYF. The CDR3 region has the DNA TGTGCCATCGCCTCTGTAGGGGTGGGCACAGATACGCAGTATTTT.